These T cell receptor beta chains were read from a single sample in a study of T cell changes during pregnancy in multiple sclerosis. The repertoire was sequenced with immunoSEQ multiplex PCR; TCRdb's copy has only in-frame clones and lacks some. This table has 76,000 or so clones, 85% to 95% appearing once. This specimen consisted of peripheral blood, obtained in the second trimester of pregnancy. These receptors originate from a female donor in good health, enrolled as a control in a pregnancy study. Each CDR3 is given with its conserved first and last residue. The order of the fields is J gene, V gene, clone size, CDR3 length, D gene, CDR3 DNA, CDR3 protein. A D gene is named only where the DNA matches it firmly. Clone size appears in some rows only: once, few, many, or a class for an expanded clone.

>TRBJ1-3|TRBV11-2|NA|16|NA
TGTGCCAGCAGCCTAAGAGCCGAAAGCTCTGGAAACACCATATATTTT
CASSLRAESSGNTIYF
>TRBJ1-3|TRBV7-3|NA|15|NA
TGTGCCAGCAGCTCCCCGGGGTTCTCTGGAAACACCATATATTTT
CASSSPGFSGNTIYF
>TRBJ2-7|TRBV7-2|NA|13|TRBD1
TGTGCCAGCAGCCGACAGGGATTCTACGAGCAGTACTTC
CASSRQGFYEQYF
>TRBJ2-1|TRBV4-3|NA|17|TRBD2
TGCGCCAGCAGCCAAGGAACTAGCGGGGGGACTTACAATGAGCAGTTCTTC
CASSQGTSGGTYNEQFF
>TRBJ1-1|TRBV15|NA|15|NA
TGTGCCACCAGCAGAGATCTCACGGTGAACACTGAAGCTTTCTTT
CATSRDLTVNTEAFF
>TRBJ2-7|TRBV6-6|NA|12|NA
TGTGCCAGCAGTCTACCCCCCTACGAGCAGTACTTC
CASSLPPYEQYF
>TRBJ1-5|TRBV19|NA|19|TRBD1
TGTGCCAGTAGTAACCCCCGGGACAGGGGGGGAAGAAGCAATCAGCCCCAGCATTTT
CASSNPRDRGGRSNQPQHF
>TRBJ1-1|TRBV9|NA|15|NA
TGTGCCAGCAGCGTAGAACCGGGCGAGGGCACTGAAGCTTTCTTT
CASSVEPGEGTEAFF
>TRBJ1-3|TRBV9|NA|14|NA
TGTGCCAGCAGCGTAGAGGGGTTCGGAAACACCATATATTTT
CASSVEGFGNTIYF
>TRBJ1-5|TRBV25-1|NA|11|NA
TGTGCCAGGACAGAATCCCAGCCCCAGCATTTT
CARTESQPQHF
>TRBJ1-2|TRBV19|NA|14|NA
TGTGCCAGTAGTCTGACTGGGTTTGGGTATGGCTACACCTTC
CASSLTGFGYGYTF
>TRBJ1-5|TRBV2|NA|14|NA
TGTGCCAGCAGCTTTCGACAGTCCGACCTTTCCCAGCATTTT
CASSFRQSDLSQHF
>TRBJ2-7|TRBV7-9|NA|11|NA
TGTGCCAGCAGCTTAGGACAGGACAAGTACTTC
CASSLGQDKYF
>TRBJ1-6|TRBV19|few|15|TRBD1
TGTGCCAGTAGCCGACAGGGGTTGATGAATTCACCCCTCCACTTT
CASSRQGLMNSPLHF
>TRBJ2-1|TRBV27|NA|13|NA
TGTGCCAGCAGTCTGGACACCCAGGATGAGCAGTTCTTC
CASSLDTQDEQFF
>TRBJ1-1|TRBV6-5|NA|15|NA
TGTGCCAGCAGTTACTCCCCAGTATCGAACACTGAAGCTTTCTTT
CASSYSPVSNTEAFF
>TRBJ2-1|TRBV18|once|14|TRBD2
TGTGCCAGCACGACTAGCGGCTCCTACAATGAGCAGTTCTTC
CASTTSGSYNEQFF
>TRBJ1-1|TRBV7-3|NA|17|TRBD1
TGTGCCAGCAGCAAAGGGTCGACAGGGGGTTGGAACACTGAAGCTTTCTTT
CASSKGSTGGWNTEAFF
>TRBJ2-6|TRBV27|NA|16|TRBD2
TGTGCCACTGCGGGACTAGCTCTATCTGGGGCCAACGTCCTGACTTTC
CATAGLALSGANVLTF
>TRBJ1-1|TRBV18|NA|14|NA
TGTGCCAGCTCACCGGTTACTCGGGAAACTGAAGCTTTCTTT
CASSPVTRETEAFF
>TRBJ1-5|TRBV4-1|NA|15|NA
TGCGCCAGCAGCCCATCAGTCGGAGGGCCCCAGCCCCAGCATTTT
CASSPSVGGPQPQHF
>TRBJ1-1|TRBV6-5|NA|15|TRBD1
TGTGCCAGCAGGGAATTGGACAGGGGTAGCACTGAAGCTTTCTTT
CASRELDRGSTEAFF
>TRBJ1-2|TRBV7-9|NA|16|NA
TGTGCCAGCAGCTCGCCCTGGGTGGGCCAGGACTATGGCTACACCTTC
CASSSPWVGQDYGYTF
>TRBJ1-4|TRBV23-1|NA|18|TRBD1
TGCGCCAGCACCCGAGGAGGGGGCCACCTGGCCGTTAATGAAAAACTGTTTTTT
CASTRGGGHLAVNEKLFF
>TRBJ2-7|TRBV25-1|NA|14|TRBD1
TGTGCCAGCAGGGGGACAGGAGTCTCCTACGAGCAGTACTTC
CASRGTGVSYEQYF
>TRBJ1-1|TRBV29-1|NA|15|TRBD1
TGCAGCGTTGAGGGGGACAGGGGACTGAACACTGAAGCTTTCTTT
CSVEGDRGLNTEAFF
>TRBJ1-2|TRBV30|NA|16|NA
TGTGCCTGGAGCGCCGATGTAAGCTGGGGCTTATATGGCTACACCTTC
CAWSADVSWGLYGYTF
>TRBJ2-1|TRBV7-9|NA|16|TRBD2
TGTGCCAGCAGCTTAGGGGAGGGACTAGCGTTTAATGAGCAGTTCTTC
CASSLGEGLAFNEQFF
>TRBJ2-5|TRBV7-6|NA|15|NA
TGTGCCAGCAGCTTGCGGGCAGGGGTCCAAGAGACCCAGTACTTC
CASSLRAGVQETQYF
>TRBJ2-1|TRBV10-3|once|16|NA
TGTGCCATCAGTGAGAACCCCGGGAGCTTCTACAATGAGCAGTTCTTC
CAISENPGSFYNEQFF
>TRBJ2-1|TRBV5-4|NA|16|NA
TGTGCCAGCAGCTTGGCCGGCGGGGTGGCAGTGGTTGAGCAGTTCTTC
CASSLAGGVAVVEQFF
>TRBJ1-2|TRBV6-5|few|13|NA
TGTGCCAGCAGCCGTAGAGCTAACTATGGCTACACCTTC
CASSRRANYGYTF
>TRBJ2-1|TRBV9|NA|12|NA
TGTGCCAGCAGCGTAGAACAGGCCGAGCAGTTCTTC
CASSVEQAEQFF
>TRBJ1-2|TRBV6-5|NA|13|NA
TGTGCCAGCAGTTACTCGCGGGGCTATGGCTACACCTTC
CASSYSRGYGYTF
>TRBJ1-4|TRBV6-5|once|15|TRBD1
TGTGCCAGCAGTTACTCGACAGGGTTAGATGAAAAACTGTTTTTT
CASSYSTGLDEKLFF
>TRBJ2-3|TRBV7-2|once|16|TRBD2
TGTGCCAGCAGCTTAACCGGGGGGGTAGGTCCAGATACGCAGTATTTT
CASSLTGGVGPDTQYF
>TRBJ2-5|TRBV18|once|13|NA
TGTGCCAGCTCACCAGAGGTTCAAGAGACCCAGTACTTC
CASSPEVQETQYF
>TRBJ2-1|TRBV6-6|NA|14|TRBD1
TGTGCCAGCAGTTACGGACAGGGCGTTACTGAGCAGTTCTTC
CASSYGQGVTEQFF
>TRBJ1-5|TRBV5-8|NA|16|NA
TGTGCCAGCAGCTTTTCAGGGGAGATGAGCAATCAGCCCCAGCATTTT
CASSFSGEMSNQPQHF
>TRBJ1-2|TRBV6-4|NA|14|TRBD1
TGTGCCAGCAGTCCCGGGACAGGGAATGATGGCTACACCTTC
CASSPGTGNDGYTF
>TRBJ2-1|TRBV12-2|NA|17|NA
TGTGCAAGTCGCTTAGGAAGGGTTGGCGGGGATCTGAATGAGCAGTTCTTC
CASRLGRVGGDLNEQFF
>TRBJ1-2|TRBV4-2|NA|15|NA
TGTGCCAGCAGCCAAGATCGAAGGGGTAACTATGGCTACACCTTC
CASSQDRRGNYGYTF
>TRBJ1-1|TRBV30|few|14|TRBD1
TGTGCCTGGACCAGGGGACAGCGGAACACTGAAGCTTTCTTT
CAWTRGQRNTEAFF
>TRBJ2-2|TRBV11-3|NA|14|NA
TGTGCCAGCAGCTTAACTTCGAACACCGGGGAGCTGTTTTTT
CASSLTSNTGELFF
>TRBJ1-3|TRBV30|NA|12|NA
TGTGCCTGGAGAATACACGGAAACACCATATATTTT
CAWRIHGNTIYF
>TRBJ2-1|TRBV5-8|NA|16|TRBD1
TGTGCCAGTACGCCCCAACTGGGACAGGGGTTCTATGAGCAGTTCTTC
CASTPQLGQGFYEQFF
>TRBJ2-5|TRBV5-4|NA|14|NA
TGTGCCAGCACCAGGTCGGGGGTGGCGGAGACCCAGTACTTC
CASTRSGVAETQYF
>TRBJ1-6|TRBV2|NA|12|NA
TGTGCCAGCAGTGGGTCTCTGGTAGCCCTCCACTTT
CASSGSLVALHF
>TRBJ2-2|TRBV5-1|NA|12|NA
TGCGCCAGCAGAATAGATACCGGGGAGCTGTTTTTT
CASRIDTGELFF
>TRBJ2-3|TRBV7-2|NA|18|TRBD2
TGTGCCAGCAGCCCAGGGGTCGTGCTAGCGGGGGGGCTGGATACGCAGTATTTT
CASSPGVVLAGGLDTQYF
>TRBJ1-2|TRBV2|once|15|NA
TGTGCCAGCAGAGTTGTAGTATCCCTCGGCTATGGCTACACCTTC
CASRVVVSLGYGYTF
>TRBJ1-1|TRBV5-1|NA|15|TRBD1
TGCGCCAGCAGCTTGAGCGGGACAGGGATCTCTGAAGCTTTCTTT
CASSLSGTGISEAFF